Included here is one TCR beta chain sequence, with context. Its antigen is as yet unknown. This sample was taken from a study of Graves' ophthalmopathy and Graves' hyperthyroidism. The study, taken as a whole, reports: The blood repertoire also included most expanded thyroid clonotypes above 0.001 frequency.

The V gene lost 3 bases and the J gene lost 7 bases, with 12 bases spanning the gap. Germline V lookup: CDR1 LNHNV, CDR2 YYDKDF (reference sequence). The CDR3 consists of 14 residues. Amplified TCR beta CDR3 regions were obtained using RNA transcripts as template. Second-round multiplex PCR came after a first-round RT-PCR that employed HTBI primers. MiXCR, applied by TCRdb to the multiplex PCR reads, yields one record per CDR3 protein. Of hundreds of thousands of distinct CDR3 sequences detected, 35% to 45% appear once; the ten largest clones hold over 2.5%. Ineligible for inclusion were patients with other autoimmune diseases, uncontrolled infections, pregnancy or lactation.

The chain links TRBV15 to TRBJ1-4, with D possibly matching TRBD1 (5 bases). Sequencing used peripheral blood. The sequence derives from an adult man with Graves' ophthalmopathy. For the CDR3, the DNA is TGTGCCACCAGCAGTTCTAGGGGTATTGAAAAACTGTTTTTT. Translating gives CATSSSRGIEKLFF. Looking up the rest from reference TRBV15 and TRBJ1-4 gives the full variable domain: DAMVIQNPRYQVTQFGKPVTLSCSQTLNHNVMYWYQQKSSQAPKLLFHYYDKDFNNEADTPDNFQSRRPNTSFCFLDIRSPGLGDTAMYLCATSSSRGIEKLFFGSGTQLSVL.